This TCR beta chain appears in the sequencing data of a study of T cells in Graves' hyperthyroidism and ophthalmopathy. Between the trimmed V and J ends, which lost 2 bases and 0 bases, there was a span of 10 bases. This CDR3 contains 17 residues. Looked up from germline, CDR1 is KGHDR and CDR2 is SFDVKD. This clonotype appeared a few times. Amplification yielded TCR beta CDR3 regions, with RNA transcripts as the source. The TCR CDR3 first-round RT-PCR relied on the HTBI primer set. TCRdb redid the calling of the multiplex PCR reads with MiXCR, one entry per CDR3 protein. Of about half a million distinct CDR3 sequences in the sample, about 16% were seen once.

The chain carries TRBV24-1 and TRBJ2-6; D unresolved. The clonotype was recovered from a woman in her 30s with Graves' ophthalmopathy. Material: blood. The CDR3 reads CATSDSGRFSGANVLTF. In DNA, the CDR3 is TGTGCCACCAGTGATTCCGGACGGTTCTCTGGGGCCAACGTCCTGACTTTC.